This TCR beta chain comes out of a study of identical twins. General study findings and limits: Researchers reported weaker excess twin sharing in beta out-of-frame sequences.

Each CDR3 protein gets one entry after TCRdb re-called the 5' RACE reads with MiXCR. The table includes hundreds of thousands of distinct CDR3 sequences, approximately 25% detected once. As to this clonotype: The target antigen is unknown.

The CDR3 contains 14 residues. Germline V gives CDR1 LGHNT, CDR2 FRNRAP. The germline V and J ends were trimmed by 7 bases and 4 bases, with 14 bases remaining between them. These records were also assigned to another study, of T cells expressing NK-cell markers. From that report: Each of roughly six donors carried dominant NKG2C+ clonotypes accounting for about 1.0-8% of CD8+ T cells. In four donors, dominant clonotypes made up roughly 25-60.1% of CD3+CD56-NKG2C+ cells.

The source is a woman aged 18-29 years in good health. J is TRBJ1-3 and V is TRBV12-5; the D gene is possibly TRBD1 (6 bases). The material sequenced was CD4+ T cells sorted from blood. CDR3 nucleotide sequence: TGTGCTAGTGCCTCGGACAGATTAGGAAACACCATATATTTT. Its translation: CASASDRLGNTIYF.